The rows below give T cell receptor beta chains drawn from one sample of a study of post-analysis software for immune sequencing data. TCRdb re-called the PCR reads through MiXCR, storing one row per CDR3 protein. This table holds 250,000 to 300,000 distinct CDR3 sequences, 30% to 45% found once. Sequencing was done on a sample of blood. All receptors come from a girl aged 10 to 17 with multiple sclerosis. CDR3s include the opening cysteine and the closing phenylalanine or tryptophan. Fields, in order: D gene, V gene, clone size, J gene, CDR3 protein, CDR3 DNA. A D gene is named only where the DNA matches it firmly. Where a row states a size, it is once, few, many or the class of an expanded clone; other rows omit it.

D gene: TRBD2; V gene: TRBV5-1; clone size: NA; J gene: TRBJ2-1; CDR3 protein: CASSLGTSGFYNEQFF; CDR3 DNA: TGCGCCAGCAGCTTGGGAACTAGCGGGTTTTACAATGAGCAGTTCTTC
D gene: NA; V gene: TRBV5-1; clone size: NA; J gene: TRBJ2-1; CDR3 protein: CAKSSTTSSYNEQFF; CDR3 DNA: TGCGCCAAGAGCTCCACCACGAGCTCTTACAATGAGCAGTTCTTC
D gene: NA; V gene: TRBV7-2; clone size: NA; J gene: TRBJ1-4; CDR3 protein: CASSFAPRLATNEKLFF; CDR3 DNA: TGTGCCAGCAGCTTCGCACCCCGACTTGCAACTAATGAAAAACTGTTTTTT
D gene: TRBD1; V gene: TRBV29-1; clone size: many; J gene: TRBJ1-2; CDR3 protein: CSVAPGTEGYTF; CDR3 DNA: TGCAGCGTTGCCCCCGGGACAGAGGGCTACACCTTC
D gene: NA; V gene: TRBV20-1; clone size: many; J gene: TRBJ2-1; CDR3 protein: CSARTSWHEQFF; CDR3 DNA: TGCAGTGCTAGGACCTCTTGGCATGAGCAGTTCTTC
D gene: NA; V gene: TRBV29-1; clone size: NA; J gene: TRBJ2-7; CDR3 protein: CSVVRSGAEYEQYF; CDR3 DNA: TGCAGCGTTGTGCGATCTGGGGCTGAGTACGAGCAGTACTTC
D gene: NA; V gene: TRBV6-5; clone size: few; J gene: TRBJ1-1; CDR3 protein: CASKWGTEAFF; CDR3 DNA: TGTGCCAGCAAGTGGGGCACTGAAGCTTTCTTT
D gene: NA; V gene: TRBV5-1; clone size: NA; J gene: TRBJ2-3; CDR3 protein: CASSPPEVAAPDTQYF; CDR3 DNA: TGCGCCAGCAGCCCTCCTGAGGTAGCGGCCCCAGATACGCAGTATTTT
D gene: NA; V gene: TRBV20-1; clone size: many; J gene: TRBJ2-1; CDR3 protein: CSGGTAYNEQFF; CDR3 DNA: TGCAGTGGCGGGACTGCATACAATGAGCAGTTCTTC
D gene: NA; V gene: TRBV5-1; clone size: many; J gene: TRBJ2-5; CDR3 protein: CASGIEGMRAETQYF; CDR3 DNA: TGCGCCAGCGGAATCGAGGGCATGAGGGCAGAGACCCAGTACTTC
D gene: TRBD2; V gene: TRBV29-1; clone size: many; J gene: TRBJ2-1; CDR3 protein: CSVVERGGGPSNEQFF; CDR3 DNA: TGCAGCGTTGTTGAGCGGGGTGGTGGTCCCTCCAATGAGCAGTTCTTC
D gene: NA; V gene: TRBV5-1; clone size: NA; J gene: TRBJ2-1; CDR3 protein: CASSLVAGEDNEQFF; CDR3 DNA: TGCGCCAGCAGCTTGGTGGCAGGGGAGGACAATGAGCAGTTCTTC
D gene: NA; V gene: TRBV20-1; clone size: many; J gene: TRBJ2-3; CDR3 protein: CSASGGASTDTQYF; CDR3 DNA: TGCAGTGCTAGCGGCGGAGCTAGCACAGATACGCAGTATTTT
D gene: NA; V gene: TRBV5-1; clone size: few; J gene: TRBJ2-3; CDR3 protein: CASSLWARAPDTQYF; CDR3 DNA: TGCGCCAGCAGCTTGTGGGCCAGGGCTCCAGATACGCAGTATTTT
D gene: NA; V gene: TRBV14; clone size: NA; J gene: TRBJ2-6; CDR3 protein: CASSQVGGSYSGANVLTF; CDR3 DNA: TGTGCCAGCAGCCAAGTGGGGGGCAGCTACTCTGGGGCCAACGTCCTGACTTTC
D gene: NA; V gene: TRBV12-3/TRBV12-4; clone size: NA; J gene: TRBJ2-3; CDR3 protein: CASSCTRADTQYF; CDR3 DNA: TGTGCCAGCAGTTGCACCAGAGCAGATACGCAGTATTTT
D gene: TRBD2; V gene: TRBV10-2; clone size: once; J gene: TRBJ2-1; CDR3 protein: CASRGGLAGGNEQFF; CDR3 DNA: TGCGCCAGCAGGGGGGGACTAGCGGGAGGCAATGAGCAGTTCTTC
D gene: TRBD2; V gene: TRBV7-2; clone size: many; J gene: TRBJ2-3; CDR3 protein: CASSLGLAGARDTQYF; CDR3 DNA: TGTGCCAGCAGCTTAGGACTAGCGGGAGCAAGAGATACGCAGTATTTT